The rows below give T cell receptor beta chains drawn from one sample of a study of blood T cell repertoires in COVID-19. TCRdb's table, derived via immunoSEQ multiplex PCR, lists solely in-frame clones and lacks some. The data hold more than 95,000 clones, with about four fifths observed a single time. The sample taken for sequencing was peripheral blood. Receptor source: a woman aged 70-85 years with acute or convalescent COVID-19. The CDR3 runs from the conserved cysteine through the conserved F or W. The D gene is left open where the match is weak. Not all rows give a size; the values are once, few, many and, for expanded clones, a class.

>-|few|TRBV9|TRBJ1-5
TGTGCCAGCAGCGTACAAGGGGGGGATCAGCCCCAGCATTTT
CASSVQGGDQPQHF
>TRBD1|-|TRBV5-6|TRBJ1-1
TGTGCCAGCAGCCGCAGGGGGCTATCTGAAGCTTTCTTT
CASSRRGLSEAFF
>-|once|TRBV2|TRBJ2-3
TGTGCCAGCAGTGCGACCGGGACTAGCACAGATACGCAGTATTTT
CASSATGTSTDTQYF
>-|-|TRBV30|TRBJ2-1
TGTGCCTGGAGTGGGGGCCTGAGCAATGAGCAGTTCTTC
CAWSGGLSNEQFF
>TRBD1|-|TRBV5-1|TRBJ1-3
TGCGCCAGCAGCCTTGGACAGGGGGAAGATGGAAACACCATATATTTT
CASSLGQGEDGNTIYF
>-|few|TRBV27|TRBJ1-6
TGTGCCAGCAGTGCCCGAGGTGGGGGGGTGTTTAATTCACCCCTCCACTTT
CASSARGGGVFNSPLHF
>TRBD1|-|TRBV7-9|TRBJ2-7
TGTGCCAGCAGCCCGGGGACAGGGTTGGACGAGCAGTACTTC
CASSPGTGLDEQYF
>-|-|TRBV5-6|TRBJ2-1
TGTGCCAGCAGCTCCCCTCTGCGACTGCATGATAATGAGCAGTTCTTC
CASSSPLRLHDNEQFF
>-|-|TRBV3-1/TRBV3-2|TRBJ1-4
TGTGCCAGCAGCCAAGCCTCTAGGGGAAAACTGTTTTTT
CASSQASRGKLFF
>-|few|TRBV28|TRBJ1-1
TGTGCCAGCAGTTTTAATTGGTTTGACAGGATGAACACTGAAGCTTTCTTT
CASSFNWFDRMNTEAFF
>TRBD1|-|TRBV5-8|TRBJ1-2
TGTGCCAGCAGCTTCCGGGACAGCTATGGCTACACCTTC
CASSFRDSYGYTF
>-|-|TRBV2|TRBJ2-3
TGTGCCAGCAGTGAAGCCAGGGGATTTGCAGATACGCAGTATTTT
CASSEARGFADTQYF
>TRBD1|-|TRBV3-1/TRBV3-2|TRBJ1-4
TGTGCCAGCAGCCAAGCAGACAGGGGGCTCCTCGCAACTAATGAAAAACTGTTTTTT
CASSQADRGLLATNEKLFF
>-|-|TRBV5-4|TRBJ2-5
TGTGCCAGCAGCTTGCTAGCGAAATTCCAAGAGACCCAGTACTTC
CASSLLAKFQETQYF